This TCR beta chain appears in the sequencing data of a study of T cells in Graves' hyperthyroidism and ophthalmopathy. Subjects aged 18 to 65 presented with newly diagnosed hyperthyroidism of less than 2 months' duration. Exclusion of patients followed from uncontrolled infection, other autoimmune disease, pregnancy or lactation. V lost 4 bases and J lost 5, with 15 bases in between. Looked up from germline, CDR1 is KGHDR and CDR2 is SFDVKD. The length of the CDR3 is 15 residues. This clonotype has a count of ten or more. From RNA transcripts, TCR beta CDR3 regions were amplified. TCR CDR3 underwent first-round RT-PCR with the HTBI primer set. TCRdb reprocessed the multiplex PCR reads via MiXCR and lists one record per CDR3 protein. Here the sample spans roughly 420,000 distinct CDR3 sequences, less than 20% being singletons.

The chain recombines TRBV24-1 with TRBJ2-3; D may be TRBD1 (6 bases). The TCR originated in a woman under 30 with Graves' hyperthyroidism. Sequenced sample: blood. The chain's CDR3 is CATSDSRTAGDTQYF. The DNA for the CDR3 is TGTGCCACCAGTGACTCCAGGACAGCAGGAGATACGCAGTATTTT.